Listed below are T cell receptor beta chains from one sample, sequenced in a study of beta chain features in type 1 diabetes. The assay was immunoSEQ multiplex PCR, and TCRdb's table has in-frame clones only and misses some. This repertoire shows 400,000 to 600,000 clones, around 28% found once; its top ten account for around 0.065%. The source material was naive CD4+ T cells from blood. The receptors originated from a young man in good health. Both conserved end residues are part of each CDR3. Each record gives: V gene, D gene, J gene, clone size, CDR3 protein, CDR3 DNA. A D gene is named only where the DNA matches it firmly. The size field is filled for only some rows; it gives once, few, many or a size class.

V gene: TRBV30; D gene: -; J gene: TRBJ2-2; clone size: few; CDR3 protein: CAWSPNGGELFF; CDR3 DNA: TGTGCCTGGAGTCCAAATGGCGGGGAGCTGTTTTTT
V gene: TRBV4-3; D gene: TRBD1; J gene: TRBJ1-2; clone size: few; CDR3 protein: CASSQSPTGGSYGYTF; CDR3 DNA: TGCGCCAGCAGCCAATCCCCGACAGGGGGCAGCTATGGCTACACCTTC
V gene: TRBV5-1; D gene: -; J gene: TRBJ2-5; clone size: few; CDR3 protein: CASSEGTAQETQYF; CDR3 DNA: TGCGCCAGCAGTGAAGGGACGGCACAAGAGACCCAGTACTTC
V gene: TRBV29-1; D gene: -; J gene: TRBJ1-4; clone size: few; CDR3 protein: CSVPLGATNEKLFF; CDR3 DNA: TGCAGCGTTCCGCTTGGTGCAACTAATGAAAAACTGTTTTTT
V gene: TRBV4-1; D gene: -; J gene: TRBJ2-6; clone size: once; CDR3 protein: CASSQVAGANVLTF; CDR3 DNA: TGCGCCAGCAGCCAAGTGGCTGGGGCCAACGTCCTGACTTTC
V gene: TRBV30; D gene: -; J gene: TRBJ2-2; clone size: few; CDR3 protein: CAWSARSTGELFF; CDR3 DNA: TGTGCCTGGAGTGCTAGATCCACCGGGGAGCTGTTTTTT
V gene: TRBV11-2; D gene: -; J gene: TRBJ2-3; clone size: few; CDR3 protein: CASSLSDRTDTQYF; CDR3 DNA: TGTGCCAGCAGCCTTAGCGACCGCACAGATACGCAGTATTTT
V gene: TRBV5-1; D gene: TRBD1; J gene: TRBJ2-1; clone size: few; CDR3 protein: CASRDGIGQGYNEQFF; CDR3 DNA: TGCGCCAGCAGAGATGGGATCGGACAGGGTTACAATGAGCAGTTCTTC
V gene: TRBV23-1; D gene: -; J gene: TRBJ1-4; clone size: -; CDR3 protein: CASSQSVATYNEKLFF; CDR3 DNA: TGCGCCAGCAGTCAATCTGTCGCGACTTATAATGAAAAACTGTTTTTT
V gene: TRBV9; D gene: TRBD1; J gene: TRBJ2-1; clone size: once; CDR3 protein: CASSHAGQGNEQFF; CDR3 DNA: TGTGCCAGCAGCCACGCGGGACAGGGGAATGAGCAGTTCTTC
V gene: TRBV30; D gene: -; J gene: TRBJ1-4; clone size: -; CDR3 protein: CAWSVSLLNEKLFF; CDR3 DNA: TGTGCCTGGAGTGTCTCCCTTCTTAATGAAAAACTGTTTTTT
V gene: TRBV30; D gene: -; J gene: TRBJ1-5; clone size: -; CDR3 protein: CAWSVELDQPQHF; CDR3 DNA: TGTGCCTGGAGTGTGGAGTTGGATCAGCCCCAGCATTTT
V gene: TRBV7-9; D gene: -; J gene: TRBJ2-5; clone size: -; CDR3 protein: CASSLLAGETQYF; CDR3 DNA: TGTGCCAGCAGCTTACTAGCAGGAGAGACCCAGTACTTC
V gene: TRBV7-6; D gene: -; J gene: TRBJ2-1; clone size: -; CDR3 protein: CASSFAAGGPSLLGDEQFF; CDR3 DNA: TGTGCCAGCAGCTTTGCCGCCGGTGGGCCGTCACTCTTGGGCGATGAGCAGTTCTTC
V gene: TRBV29-1; D gene: TRBD1; J gene: TRBJ2-7; clone size: -; CDR3 protein: CSVAGERDRSYEQYF; CDR3 DNA: TGCAGCGTTGCAGGAGAACGGGACAGGTCTTACGAGCAGTACTTC
V gene: TRBV6-5; D gene: TRBD1; J gene: TRBJ2-7; clone size: -; CDR3 protein: CASRFTGTGGHEQYF; CDR3 DNA: TGTGCCAGCAGATTTACCGGGACAGGGGGGCACGAGCAGTACTTC
V gene: TRBV28; D gene: -; J gene: TRBJ2-7; clone size: few; CDR3 protein: CASSLTFYEQYF; CDR3 DNA: TGTGCCAGCAGTTTAACCTTCTACGAGCAGTACTTC
V gene: TRBV4-2; D gene: -; J gene: TRBJ2-7; clone size: once; CDR3 protein: CASSQDLGVYEQYF; CDR3 DNA: TGTGCCAGCAGCCAAGACCTTGGGGTCTACGAGCAGTACTTC
V gene: TRBV9; D gene: -; J gene: TRBJ2-1; clone size: -; CDR3 protein: CASSVAGGSSYNEQFF; CDR3 DNA: TGTGCCAGCAGCGTAGCGGGGGGCAGCTCCTACAATGAGCAGTTCTTC
V gene: TRBV5-4; D gene: -; J gene: TRBJ2-1; clone size: -; CDR3 protein: CASSSHTSSYNEQFF; CDR3 DNA: TGTGCCAGCAGCTCTCATACGAGCTCCTACAATGAGCAGTTCTTC
V gene: TRBV13; D gene: TRBD2; J gene: TRBJ2-5; clone size: few; CDR3 protein: CASSRGLRETQYF; CDR3 DNA: TGTGCCAGCAGCCGGGGACTACGGGAGACCCAGTACTTC
V gene: TRBV30; D gene: TRBD1; J gene: TRBJ1-2; clone size: -; CDR3 protein: CAWSGTGLDGYTF; CDR3 DNA: TGTGCCTGGAGTGGGACAGGACTCGATGGCTACACCTTC
V gene: TRBV7-9; D gene: TRBD1; J gene: TRBJ2-6; clone size: -; CDR3 protein: CASSDRQGAGANVLTF; CDR3 DNA: TGTGCCAGCAGCGACCGACAGGGGGCTGGGGCCAACGTCCTGACTTTC
V gene: TRBV7-2; D gene: TRBD2; J gene: TRBJ2-5; clone size: -; CDR3 protein: CASSPEAAIAGFETQYF; CDR3 DNA: TGTGCCAGCAGCCCCGAGGCGGCAATAGCGGGATTTGAGACCCAGTACTTC
V gene: TRBV4-3; D gene: -; J gene: TRBJ2-2; clone size: few; CDR3 protein: CASSQGGYTGELFF; CDR3 DNA: TGCGCCAGCAGCCAAGGCGGGTACACCGGGGAGCTGTTTTTT
V gene: TRBV29-1; D gene: -; J gene: TRBJ2-7; clone size: few; CDR3 protein: CSVEAVDTYEQYF; CDR3 DNA: TGCAGCGTTGAAGCTGTGGACACCTACGAGCAGTACTTC
V gene: TRBV9; D gene: TRBD2; J gene: TRBJ2-7; clone size: few; CDR3 protein: CASSVETSGEQYF; CDR3 DNA: TGTGCCAGCAGCGTAGAGACTAGCGGGGAGCAGTACTTC
V gene: TRBV25-1; D gene: -; J gene: TRBJ2-2; clone size: -; CDR3 protein: CASSAQTGPGELFF; CDR3 DNA: TGTGCCAGCAGTGCCCAGACAGGCCCCGGGGAGCTGTTTTTT
V gene: TRBV11-1; D gene: -; J gene: TRBJ2-1; clone size: once; CDR3 protein: CASSQALARKNEQFF; CDR3 DNA: TGTGCCAGCAGCCAGGCACTAGCACGAAAGAATGAGCAGTTCTTC
V gene: TRBV5-1; D gene: -; J gene: TRBJ1-1; clone size: -; CDR3 protein: CASSLTVAEFQEAFF; CDR3 DNA: TGCGCCAGCAGCTTGACGGTAGCGGAATTTCAAGAAGCTTTCTTT
V gene: TRBV20-1; D gene: -; J gene: TRBJ1-1; clone size: few; CDR3 protein: CSARGGLEAFF; CDR3 DNA: TGCAGTGCTAGAGGGGGACTGGAAGCTTTCTTT
V gene: TRBV9; D gene: -; J gene: TRBJ1-2; clone size: few; CDR3 protein: CASSASGYGYTF; CDR3 DNA: TGTGCCAGCAGCGCCTCCGGCTATGGCTACACCTTC
V gene: TRBV25-1; D gene: TRBD1; J gene: TRBJ2-7; clone size: few; CDR3 protein: CASSGGQGSYEQYF; CDR3 DNA: TGTGCCAGCAGTGGAGGACAGGGTTCCTACGAGCAGTACTTC
V gene: TRBV30; D gene: -; J gene: TRBJ2-3; clone size: few; CDR3 protein: CAWSGSSGSTDTQYF; CDR3 DNA: TGTGCCTGGAGTGGAAGTAGCGGCAGCACAGATACGCAGTATTTT
V gene: TRBV9; D gene: -; J gene: TRBJ2-3; clone size: few; CDR3 protein: CASSVVGGQADTQYF; CDR3 DNA: TGTGCCAGCAGCGTAGTCGGAGGGCAGGCAGATACGCAGTATTTT
V gene: TRBV11-2; D gene: -; J gene: TRBJ1-2; clone size: -; CDR3 protein: CASSLAREGYTF; CDR3 DNA: TGTGCCAGCAGCTTAGCCAGGGAGGGCTACACCTTC
V gene: TRBV30; D gene: TRBD1; J gene: TRBJ2-7; clone size: few; CDR3 protein: CAWNKGALDEQYF; CDR3 DNA: TGTGCCTGGAACAAGGGGGCTCTGGACGAGCAGTACTTC
V gene: TRBV4-2; D gene: TRBD1; J gene: TRBJ2-2; clone size: -; CDR3 protein: CASTGTANTGELFF; CDR3 DNA: TGTGCCAGCACCGGGACAGCCAACACCGGGGAGCTGTTTTTT
V gene: TRBV30; D gene: TRBD1; J gene: TRBJ2-5; clone size: few; CDR3 protein: CAWSNLQGDQETQYF; CDR3 DNA: TGTGCCTGGAGCAATCTACAGGGGGATCAAGAGACCCAGTACTTC
V gene: TRBV29-1; D gene: TRBD1; J gene: TRBJ1-2; clone size: few; CDR3 protein: CSVEGGDSYGYTF; CDR3 DNA: TGCAGCGTTGAAGGGGGGGACAGCTATGGCTACACCTTC
V gene: TRBV9; D gene: TRBD2; J gene: TRBJ2-3; clone size: few; CDR3 protein: CASSVLAGGVDTQYF; CDR3 DNA: TGTGCCAGCAGCGTGCTAGCGGGAGGTGTGGATACGCAGTATTTT
V gene: TRBV7-2; D gene: TRBD2; J gene: TRBJ2-1; clone size: -; CDR3 protein: CASSARTSGNNEQFF; CDR3 DNA: TGTGCCAGCAGCGCCCGGACTAGCGGGAACAATGAGCAGTTCTTC
V gene: TRBV5-1; D gene: TRBD1; J gene: TRBJ2-5; clone size: few; CDR3 protein: CASSTGTGEETQYF; CDR3 DNA: TGCGCCAGCAGCACCGGGACAGGCGAGGAGACCCAGTACTTC
V gene: TRBV30; D gene: -; J gene: TRBJ1-5; clone size: few; CDR3 protein: CAWRDGSNQPQHF; CDR3 DNA: TGTGCCTGGCGGGACGGGAGCAATCAGCCCCAGCATTTT
V gene: TRBV30; D gene: TRBD1; J gene: TRBJ1-2; clone size: few; CDR3 protein: CAWRGQGKDGYTF; CDR3 DNA: TGTGCCTGGAGGGGACAGGGGAAGGATGGCTACACCTTC
V gene: TRBV15; D gene: -; J gene: TRBJ2-2; clone size: few; CDR3 protein: CATSRDLGYTGELFF; CDR3 DNA: TGTGCCACCAGCAGAGATCTCGGATACACCGGGGAGCTGTTTTTT